What follows describes a single T cell receptor (beta chain). Its antigen is still unknown. This sample is drawn from a study of T cells expressing NK-cell markers. About the research overall: HCMV seropositivity characterized most of the eight sequenced donors, and seronegativity one. Broader study findings: Top CD8+ clonotypes included the dominant CD3+CD56+NKG2C+ clonotypes in six donors.

Following a re-call of the 5' RACE reads, TCRdb has one entry per CDR3 protein and lacks DNA. The sample data list about 460,000 distinct CDR3 sequences. Germline CDR1 SGHVS, CDR2 FQNEAQ. This CDR3 region has 17 residues. The sample taken for sequencing was blood T cells: a sorted CD56 or NKG2C T cell subset, CD4+ or CD8+ T cells, or bulk PBMC T cells (not recorded which). The clonotype was recovered from a woman in her fifties or sixties in good health. V and J are TRBV7-8 and TRBJ2-4; lacking DNA, the TRBD2 call made by TCRdb goes unchecked. The CDR3: CASSPHWTVLAKNIQYF.